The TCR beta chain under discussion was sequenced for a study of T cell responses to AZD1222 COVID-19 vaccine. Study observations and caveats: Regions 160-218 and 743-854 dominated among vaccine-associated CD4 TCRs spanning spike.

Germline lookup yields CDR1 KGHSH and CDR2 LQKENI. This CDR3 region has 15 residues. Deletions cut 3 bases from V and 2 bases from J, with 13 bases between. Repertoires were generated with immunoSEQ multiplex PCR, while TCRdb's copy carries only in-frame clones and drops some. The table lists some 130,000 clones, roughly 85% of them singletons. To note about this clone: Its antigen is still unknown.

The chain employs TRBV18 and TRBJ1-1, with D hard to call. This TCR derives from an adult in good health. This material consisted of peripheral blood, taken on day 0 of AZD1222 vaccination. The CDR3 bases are TGTGCCAGCTCACCCTCACTTGGGGAAAACACTGAAGCTTTCTTT. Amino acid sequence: CASSPSLGENTEAFF.